The 31 T cell receptor beta chains presented below share a single source sample, sequenced in a study of CD8+ T cells in alopecia areata. Following extraction, RNA underwent reverse transcription to cDNA, which served as the sequencing template. Using immunoSEQ multiplex PCR, the repertoire was profiled, and TCRdb retains in-frame clones only, with some absent. This table has 80,000 or so clones, 60% to 70% appearing once. Treatment here: oral pan-JAK inhibitor, 5-10 mg twice daily. Sequencing used CD8+ T cells sorted from blood, obtained at week 24, from a patient treated with tofacitinib. These receptors originate from a human donor with alopecia areata.

This clone has just a few counts. CDR3 loop: CASKVRAGDSYGYTF. As DNA, the CDR3 is TGTGCCAGTAAAGTAAGGGCAGGGGACTCCTATGGCTACACCTTC. The chain recombines TRBV19 with TRBJ1-2; a possible D gene is TRBD1 (6 bases). Trimming pared 7 bases from V and 4 bases from J, leaving 19 bases between. The CDR3 length is 15 residues. Germline V lookup: CDR1 LNHDA, CDR2 SQIVND (reference sequence).

The chain has TRBV7-9 and TRBJ2-1; 11 bases are shared with TRBD2. The junction had 2 bases not matched to a gene; V was cut back by 0 bases and J by 1 base. Germline V gene lookup returns CDR1 SEHNR and CDR2 FQNEAQ (reference sequence). The length of the CDR3 is 17 residues. This CDR3 reads CASSLATSGSSYNEQFF. CDR3 sequence (DNA): TGTGCCAGCAGCTTAGCAACTAGCGGGAGTTCCTACAATGAGCAGTTCTTC.

The chain's CDR3 is CATSSREGSSNQPQHF. The DNA for the CDR3 is TGTGCCACCAGCAGCCGGGAGGGGTCGAGCAATCAGCCCCAGCATTTT. This rearrangement joins TRBV15 to TRBJ1-5; maybe TRBD1 (5 bases). V was trimmed by 3 bases and J by 1 base, leaving 13 bases between them. Germline CDR1 LNHNV, CDR2 YYDKDF (reference sequence). The CDR3 sequence is 16 residues long.

The CDR3 loop reads CASSQDAYSNTDTQYF. CDR3 nucleotide sequence: TGTGCCAGCAGCCAAGATGCCTACTCAAACACAGATACGCAGTATTTT. The gene calls are TRBV14 and TRBJ2-3; no clear D. The CDR3 sequence is 16 residues long. Germline V CDR1 and CDR2: SGHDN, FVKESK. V was trimmed by 0 bases and J by 2 bases, leaving 12 bases between them. The full variable domain, completed using reference TRBV14 and TRBJ2-3, is EAGVTQFPSHSVIEKGQTVTLRCDPISGHDNLYWYRRVMGKEIKFLLHFVKESKQDESGMPNNRFLAERTGGTYSTLKVQPAELEDSGVYFCASSQDAYSNTDTQYFGPGTRLTVL.

The chain recombines TRBV4-3 with TRBJ1-2; D perhaps matches TRBD1 (5 bases). V gave up 0 bases and J gave up 3 bases, with 8 bases separating them. The CDR3 runs to 14 residues. Germline assignment: CDR1 LGHNA and CDR2 YSLEER. In DNA, the CDR3 is TGCGCCAGCAGCCAAGAGACAGCTTACTATGGCTACACCTTC. Translating gives CASSQETAYYGYTF.

The rearrangement uses TRBV6-5 and TRBJ2-1; 7 nucleotides agree with TRBD1. The J segment lost 5 bases and the V segment lost 0 bases, leaving 4 bases of the junction unmatched. CDR1 and CDR2 (germline): MNHEY, SVGAGI. The CDR3 runs 15 residues. The CDR3 nucleotides read TGTGCCAGCAGTTACTCAGGGGGCGCCCACAATGAGCAGTTCTTC. This gives the protein CASSYSGGAHNEQFF.

The DNA for the CDR3 is TGTGCCAGTAGTATATCGGGCGAGCAGTTCTTC. Encoded protein: CASSISGEQFF. V is TRBV19 and J is TRBJ2-1; the D is unclear. Trimming removed 2 bases at V and 10 bases at J, with 6 bases between. This CDR3 is built from 11 residues. Germline V gives CDR1 LNHDA, CDR2 SQIVND (reference sequence).

The chain links TRBV30 to TRBJ2-7; 8 nucleotides agree with TRBD1. The J segment lost 0 bases and the V segment lost 1 base, leaving 2 bases of the junction unmatched. The CDR3 is 14 amino acids. Germline CDR1 and CDR2: GTSNPN and SVGIG (reference sequence). The CDR3 nucleotides are TGTGCCTGGAGTGCCGGGACAGGCTCCTACGAGCAGTACTTC. Encoded protein: CAWSAGTGSYEQYF.

The gene calls are TRBV30 and TRBJ2-2; weak D call: TRBD1 (6 bases). The CDR3 consists of 15 residues. V lost 4 bases and J 0 bases, leaving 12 bases between the germline ends. CDR1 is GTSNPN, CDR2 SVGIG, per germline (reference sequence). This CDR3 is CAWTLTGTNTGELFF. The CDR3 bases are TGTGCCTGGACCCTGACAGGCACGAACACCGGGGAGCTGTTTTTT.

This chain links TRBV29-1 with TRBJ2-1; D perhaps matches TRBD2 (5 bases). The CDR3 runs 12 residues. Germline values: CDR1 SQVTM, CDR2 ANQGSEA. V was cut by 6 bases and J by 13 bases, with 19 bases left in between. CDR3 protein: CSVNEDYLSQFF. The CDR3 coding sequence is TGCAGCGTCAATGAAGACTACCTCAGTCAGTTCTTC.

The chain is built from TRBV11-2 and TRBJ2-3; no definite D call. Germline CDR1 SGHAT, CDR2 FQNNGV. The length of the CDR3 is 11 residues. Trimming left V 1 base short and J 5 bases short, with 1 base between. The CDR3 bases are TGTGCCAGCAGCTTAGGAGATACGCAGTATTTT. This gives the protein CASSLGDTQYF.

The chain is built from TRBV9 and TRBJ2-3, with 12 bases fitting TRBD2. Germline CDR1 SGDLS, CDR2 YYNGEE. V trimming: 3 bases; J trimming: 4 bases; junction bases outside the gene matches: 15. This CDR3 comprises 19 residues. The CDR3 here is CASSGRPGASGRAADTQYF. The CDR3 nucleotides are TGTGCCAGCAGCGGACGTCCGGGGGCTAGCGGGAGGGCCGCAGATACGCAGTATTTT.

The chain has TRBV5-1 and TRBJ2-7; 9 positions agree with TRBD1. The germline V gene encodes CDR1 SGHRS and CDR2 YFSETQ. CDR3 length equals 14 residues. V lost 4 bases to trimming and J lost 6 bases; unmatched junction nucleotides: 8. The CDR3 nucleotides are TGCGCCAGCAGCGCGACAGGGGGTGGGGCCGAGCAGTACTTC. This encodes CASSATGGGAEQYF.

J is TRBJ1-2 and V is TRBV6-1, with 8 bases aligning to TRBD1. CDR3 size: 14 residues. Germline assignment: CDR1 MNHNS and CDR2 SASEGT. The junction had 3 bases not matched to a gene; V was cut back by 2 bases and J by 4 bases. CDR3 bases: TGTGCCAGCAGTGAAAAAGGGACAGGCTATGGCTACACCTTC. This gives the protein CASSEKGTGYGYTF.

This clone appeared a few times. V and J are TRBV29-1 and TRBJ1-1; D gene unclear. Germline CDR1 reads SQVTM; CDR2 reads ANQGSEA. The CDR3 spans 10 residues. V was shortened by 5 bases and J by 6 bases, with 7 bases between the two germline ends. Here the CDR3 reads CSVLVPEAFF. The CDR3 region has the DNA TGCAGCGTTTTGGTACCTGAAGCTTTCTTT.

The CDR3 loop reads CASSSRQLGSTDTQYF. The CDR3 coding sequence is TGTGCCAGCAGCTCAAGGCAGTTGGGGAGCACAGATACGCAGTATTTT. The chain combines TRBV7-9 with TRBJ2-3, with D unresolved. The CDR3 has 16 residues. The ends were cut back, 4 bases at V and 0 bases at J, with 14 bases in the middle. Germline V gene data show CDR1 as SEHNR and CDR2 as FQNEAQ (reference sequence). Combining the CDR3 with reference TRBV7-9 and TRBJ2-3 gives the whole variable domain DTGVSQNPRHKITKRGQNVTFRCDPISEHNRLYWYRQTLGQGPEFLTYFQNEAQLEKSRLLSDRFSAERPKGSFSTLEIQRTEQGDSAMYLCASSSRQLGSTDTQYFGPGTRLTVL.

The J gene is TRBJ1-1, the V gene TRBV6-4, with TRBD1 matching 9 bases. V trimming: 0 bases; J trimming: 0 bases; junction bases outside the gene matches: 2. The CDR3 covers 16 residues. Per the germline V gene, CDR1 is MRHNA and CDR2 is SNTAGT. CDR3 protein: CASSDSGTGMNTEAFF. Written as DNA, the CDR3 is TGTGCCAGCAGTGACTCAGGGACAGGGATGAACACTGAAGCTTTCTTT.

This clone was observed a handful of times. The CDR3 loop reads CASSLCPGQGNCNEQFF. DNA of the CDR3: TGTGCCAGCTCATTATGCCCGGGACAGGGGAACTGTAATGAGCAGTTCTTC. V is TRBV18 and J is TRBJ2-1, with 10 positions matching TRBD1. V lost 5 bases to trimming and J lost 7 bases; unmatched junction nucleotides: 14. This CDR3 has 17 amino acids. CDR1 is KGHSH, CDR2 LQKENI, per germline. Full variable domain (remainder filled in from reference TRBV18 and TRBJ2-1): NAGVMQNPRHLVRRRGQEARLRCSPMKGHSHVYWYRQLPEEGLKFMVYLQKENIIDESGMPKERFSAEFPKEGPSILRIQQVVRGDSAAYFCASSLCPGQGNCNEQFFGPGTRLTVL.

CDR3 sequence reads: CASSWGPGVNTEAFF. CDR3 nucleotides: TGTGCCAGCAGCTGGGGGCCGGGGGTGAACACTGAAGCTTTCTTT. This chain links TRBV5-4 with TRBJ1-1, with a tentative D call TRBD1 (6 bases). Germline assignment: CDR1 SGHNT and CDR2 YYREEE (reference sequence). Deletions cut 3 bases from V and 0 bases from J, with 12 bases between. This CDR3 is built from 15 residues. Using reference TRBV5-4 and TRBJ1-1 for the parts outside the CDR3, the full variable domain is ETGVTQSPTHLIKTRGQQVTLRCSSQSGHNTVSWYQQALGQGPQFIFQYYREEENGRGNFPPRFSGLQFPNYSSELNVNALELDDSALYLCASSWGPGVNTEAFFGQGTRLTVV.

This clone came up a few times. The chain couples TRBV11-2 to TRBJ2-3; D possibly corresponds to TRBD2 (5 bases). Between the trimmed V and J ends, which lost 3 bases and 6 bases, there was a span of 13 bases. The CDR3 length is 14 residues. Germline CDR1 and CDR2: SGHAT and FQNNGV. This CDR3 reads CASSLTTRRDTQYF. The CDR3 nucleotides are TGTGCCAGCAGCTTGACCACGAGGAGGGATACGCAGTATTTT.

The sample holds a few counts of this clone. This chain uses TRBV25-1 with TRBJ2-7; D remains ambiguous. Germline V lookup: CDR1 MGHDK, CDR2 SYGVNS. The V end lost 5 bases, the J end lost 2 bases, and 7 bases lay between the germline ends. The CDR3 spans 12 residues. Here the CDR3 DNA reads TGTGCCAGCAGTTCCCATACCTACGAGCAGTACTTC. Its translation is CASSSHTYEQYF.

This clone was detected only once. J is TRBJ1-2 and V is TRBV27; no clear D. Trimming took 6 bases from V and 6 from J, leaving 14 bases between them. CDR1 and CDR2 from the germline V gene are MNHEY and SMNVEV (reference sequence). The CDR3 totals 13 residues. CDR3 region: CASSNGGFHGYTF. DNA of the CDR3: TGTGCCAGCAGCAATGGTGGCTTTCATGGCTACACCTTC.

In its sample, this clone was seen a few times. The chain links TRBV23-1 to TRBJ2-6; D perhaps matches TRBD2 (6 bases). TRBV23-1 is identified as an open reading frame with a role that is uncertain. Trimming cost V 7 bases and J 0 bases, with 19 bases left between them. The CDR3 totals 18 residues. The CDR3 spells CASTQSGRSNSGANVLTF. The CDR3 nucleotides read TGCGCCAGCACCCAATCTGGGAGGTCTAACTCTGGGGCCAACGTCCTGACTTTC.

The J gene is TRBJ2-1, the V gene TRBV19; TRBD2 matches 8 bases. V was pared by 8 bases and J by 8 bases, with 11 bases of the junction left unmatched. CDR3 length: 14 residues. CDR1 is LNHDA, CDR2 SQIVND, per germline (reference sequence). CDR3 in amino acids: CASATGGPADEQFF. The CDR3 DNA is TGTGCCAGTGCAACGGGGGGGCCAGCCGATGAGCAGTTCTTC.

The chain links TRBV27 to TRBJ1-5; TRBD1 agrees at 7 bases. This CDR3 contains 15 residues. Germline CDR1 and CDR2: MNHEY and SMNVEV (reference sequence). Trimming took 5 bases from V and 3 from J; bases not matched to a gene: 7. CDR3 amino acids: CASSPQGPHNQPQHF. Here the CDR3 DNA reads TGTGCCAGCAGTCCACAGGGGCCCCACAATCAGCCCCAGCATTTT.

This sequence joins TRBV7-9 and TRBJ2-7; D perhaps matches TRBD2 (5 bases). Germline CDR1 is SEHNR and CDR2 is FQNEAQ (reference sequence). The CDR3 loop spans 14 amino acids. V gave up 5 bases and J gave up 8 bases, with 19 bases separating them. The CDR3 reads CASSEDRGRVQQYF. The CDR3 DNA is TGTGCCAGCAGCGAGGATCGGGGTAGGGTCCAGCAGTACTTC.

A single count supports this clone. The genes are TRBV20-1 and TRBJ2-7; D unclear. Trimming left V 4 bases short and J 2 bases short, with 6 bases between. Germline V gene sequence: CDR1 DFQATT, CDR2 SNEGSKA (reference sequence). This CDR3 has 11 amino acids. The CDR3 DNA follows: TGCAGTGCTACGGCCGCCTACGAGCAGTACTTC. It encodes CSATAAYEQYF.

The rearrangement links TRBV5-6 to TRBJ2-5; the match to TRBD1 covers 7 bases. Trimming cost V 0 bases and J 2 bases; bases outside gene matches: 7. This CDR3 has 16 residues. Germline assignment: CDR1 SGHDT and CDR2 YYEEEE. The CDR3, as DNA: TGTGCCAGCAGCTTGGGGACAGGTACTCAACAAGAGACCCAGTACTTC. Translated, it gives CASSLGTGTQQETQYF.

This clone was picked up a small number of times. This chain connects TRBV4-1 to TRBJ2-5, with TRBD2 identical over 13 bases. J lost 1 base, V lost 2 bases, and 4 bases had no gene match. The CDR3 sequence is 17 residues long. Germline CDR1 is MGHRA and CDR2 is YSYEKL. The CDR3 loop is CASSQTLAGGPQETQYF. The CDR3 coding sequence is TGCGCCAGCAGCCAAACACTAGCGGGGGGGCCCCAAGAGACCCAGTACTTC.

This clone was seen just once. The V gene is TRBV29-1, the J gene TRBJ2-7; 8 nucleotides agree with TRBD1. Germline CDR1 is SQVTM and CDR2 is ANQGSEA. The CDR3 runs 13 residues. V shed 5 bases and J 9 bases; nucleotides not matched to a gene: 12. CDR3 nucleotide sequence: TGCAGCGTTCCCGGGACAGGACTTTTGGGGCAGTACTTC. Protein product: CSVPGTGLLGQYF.

This chain's CDR3 is CASSPRDSVYYEQYF. The CDR3 DNA reads as TGTGCCAGCAGCCCACGGGACTCTGTATACTACGAGCAGTACTTC. The chain employs TRBV14 and TRBJ2-7, with a tentative D call TRBD2 (6 bases). The CDR3 contains 15 residues. Trimming removed 4 bases from V and 3 bases from J, with 16 bases in between. Germline CDR1 and CDR2: SGHDN and FVKESK. Drawing the rest from reference TRBV14 and TRBJ2-7, the complete variable domain is EAGVTQFPSHSVIEKGQTVTLRCDPISGHDNLYWYRRVMGKEIKFLLHFVKESKQDESGMPNNRFLAERTGGTYSTLKVQPAELEDSGVYFCASSPRDSVYYEQYFGPGTRLTVT.